These T cell receptor beta chains were read from a single sample in a study of Ad26.COV2.S vaccination and SARS-CoV-2 variants. Repertoires were generated with immunoSEQ multiplex PCR, while TCRdb's copy carries only in-frame clones and drops some. Of over 400,000 clones in the sample, 92% were seen once. This specimen consisted of peripheral blood, obtained in a trial of Ad26.COV2.S vaccine versus placebo. The receptor source for this set is a person between 18 and 65 years old who received the Ad26.COV2.S COVID-19 vaccine or a placebo. Both conserved end residues are part of each CDR3. Fields, in order: V gene, clone size, D gene, J gene, CDR3 DNA, CDR3 protein. A D gene is named only where the DNA matches it firmly. Size values are once, few and many counts, or a class for expanded clones, and some rows have none.

v_call: TRBV19; clone_size: NA; d_call: TRBD1; j_call: TRBJ2-1; cdr3_nt: TGTGCCAGTATAGTGGACAGGGCCTACAATGAGCAGTTCTTC; cdr3_aa: CASIVDRAYNEQFF
v_call: TRBV6-5; clone_size: NA; d_call: NA; j_call: TRBJ2-1; cdr3_nt: TGTGCCAGCAGTCCAGGCTACAATGAGCAGTTCTTC; cdr3_aa: CASSPGYNEQFF
v_call: TRBV5-1; clone_size: NA; d_call: NA; j_call: TRBJ2-1; cdr3_nt: TGCGCCAGCAGCTTGGTGAATCTTCGGGAGAGCTCCTACAATGAGCAGTTCTTC; cdr3_aa: CASSLVNLRESSYNEQFF
v_call: TRBV2; clone_size: NA; d_call: NA; j_call: TRBJ2-7; cdr3_nt: TGTGCCAGCAGTGATGTGGTGTTATGGGTCGAGCAGTACTTC; cdr3_aa: CASSDVVLWVEQYF
v_call: TRBV2; clone_size: NA; d_call: NA; j_call: TRBJ1-5; cdr3_nt: TGTGCCAGCAGTGAATCGGGGGGGGCGCCGGGGCCCCAGCATTTT; cdr3_aa: CASSESGGAPGPQHF
v_call: TRBV25-1; clone_size: NA; d_call: NA; j_call: TRBJ1-2; cdr3_nt: TGTGCCAGCAGTGAATCCCAGGGAGGCGGGTATGGCTACACCTTC; cdr3_aa: CASSESQGGGYGYTF
v_call: TRBV6-5; clone_size: once; d_call: TRBD1; j_call: TRBJ2-7; cdr3_nt: TGTGCCAGCAGTCCCGACAGGGGTCCCTACGAGCAGTACTTC; cdr3_aa: CASSPDRGPYEQYF
v_call: TRBV30; clone_size: NA; d_call: TRBD2; j_call: TRBJ2-2; cdr3_nt: TGTGCCTGGAGTGTACATATAGCGGGGGTGCTCACCGGGGAGCTGTTTTTT; cdr3_aa: CAWSVHIAGVLTGELFF
v_call: TRBV5-1; clone_size: NA; d_call: NA; j_call: TRBJ2-5; cdr3_nt: TGCGCCAGCAGCTATCCTAGCGAAGAGACCCAGTACTTC; cdr3_aa: CASSYPSEETQYF
v_call: TRBV4-1; clone_size: NA; d_call: NA; j_call: TRBJ1-2; cdr3_nt: TGCGCCAGTTGGGCGCAGGGCAGCTATGGCTACACCTTC; cdr3_aa: CASWAQGSYGYTF
v_call: TRBV9; clone_size: NA; d_call: NA; j_call: TRBJ2-1; cdr3_nt: TGTGCCAGCAGCGTAGACGGGGGTTCGGATGAGCAGTTCTTC; cdr3_aa: CASSVDGGSDEQFF
v_call: TRBV7-2; clone_size: NA; d_call: NA; j_call: TRBJ1-5; cdr3_nt: TGTGCCAGCAGCTTAGGGGTGGGACGACAGCCCCAGCATTTT; cdr3_aa: CASSLGVGRQPQHF
v_call: TRBV6-4; clone_size: NA; d_call: TRBD1; j_call: TRBJ1-2; cdr3_nt: TGTGCCAGCAGGGAGGCCGGGACAGCTAACTATGGCTACACCTTC; cdr3_aa: CASREAGTANYGYTF
v_call: TRBV7-9; clone_size: once; d_call: NA; j_call: TRBJ2-7; cdr3_nt: TGTGCCAGCAGCTTAGTCGGGAACGAGCAGTACTTC; cdr3_aa: CASSLVGNEQYF
v_call: TRBV4-3; clone_size: once; d_call: NA; j_call: TRBJ1-1; cdr3_nt: TGCGCCAGCAGCCAAGATATCGCCGGGAACACTGAAGCTTTCTTT; cdr3_aa: CASSQDIAGNTEAFF
v_call: TRBV27; clone_size: NA; d_call: TRBD1; j_call: TRBJ2-5; cdr3_nt: TGTGCCAGCAGTTGGGGCAGGGGGTTGGAGACCCAGTACTTC; cdr3_aa: CASSWGRGLETQYF
v_call: TRBV30; clone_size: NA; d_call: NA; j_call: TRBJ2-5; cdr3_nt: TGTGCCTGGAGTCCAGGACAGTCTCTCGCCCAAGAGACCCAGTACTTC; cdr3_aa: CAWSPGQSLAQETQYF
v_call: TRBV28; clone_size: NA; d_call: NA; j_call: TRBJ1-2; cdr3_nt: TGTGCCAGCAGTTTAGGAGGGTCTGGCTACACCTTC; cdr3_aa: CASSLGGSGYTF
v_call: TRBV11-3; clone_size: NA; d_call: NA; j_call: TRBJ2-2; cdr3_nt: TGTGCCAGCACCGACACCGGGGAGCTGTTTTTT; cdr3_aa: CASTDTGELFF
v_call: TRBV6-5; clone_size: NA; d_call: NA; j_call: TRBJ1-2; cdr3_nt: TGTGCCAGCAGTTATCCCGGGGCCTATGGCTACACCTTC; cdr3_aa: CASSYPGAYGYTF
v_call: TRBV2; clone_size: NA; d_call: TRBD1; j_call: TRBJ2-1; cdr3_nt: TGTGCCAGCAGTCGGACAGGGAATGGTGAGCAGTTCTTC; cdr3_aa: CASSRTGNGEQFF
v_call: TRBV19; clone_size: NA; d_call: NA; j_call: TRBJ1-5; cdr3_nt: TGTGCCAGCCGCCCGGGGTGGGGAGGCAATCAGCCCCAGCATTTT; cdr3_aa: CASRPGWGGNQPQHF
v_call: TRBV28; clone_size: NA; d_call: NA; j_call: TRBJ1-4; cdr3_nt: TGTGCCAGCAGTTCCGGGGGGCGACGTGAAAAACTGTTTTTT; cdr3_aa: CASSSGGRREKLFF
v_call: TRBV18; clone_size: once; d_call: TRBD1; j_call: TRBJ1-1; cdr3_nt: TGTGCCAGCTCACCAACAGGGGAGAACACTGAAGCTTTCTTT; cdr3_aa: CASSPTGENTEAFF
v_call: TRBV12-3/TRBV12-4; clone_size: NA; d_call: TRBD1; j_call: TRBJ1-2; cdr3_nt: TGTGCCAGCAGTCGCAGGGGGGTGGTAGGCTACACCTTC; cdr3_aa: CASSRRGVVGYTF
v_call: TRBV5-6; clone_size: NA; d_call: TRBD1; j_call: TRBJ2-7; cdr3_nt: TGTGCCAGCACCATCTCCCGGGACAGGTGGGCTTACGAGCAGTACTTC; cdr3_aa: CASTISRDRWAYEQYF
v_call: TRBV6-1; clone_size: NA; d_call: NA; j_call: TRBJ2-3; cdr3_nt: TGTGCCAGCAGTGAAGCGCGGCTTCTCACAGATACGCAGTATTTT; cdr3_aa: CASSEARLLTDTQYF
v_call: TRBV15; clone_size: NA; d_call: NA; j_call: TRBJ2-5; cdr3_nt: TGTGCCACCAGCAGAGCCCGGACAGCCGCCGCACCCGAGCAAGAGACCCAGTACTTC; cdr3_aa: CATSRARTAAAPEQETQYF
v_call: TRBV27; clone_size: NA; d_call: NA; j_call: TRBJ1-2; cdr3_nt: TGTGCCAGCAGCCGGGACACCTACTATGGCTACACCTTC; cdr3_aa: CASSRDTYYGYTF
v_call: TRBV7-2; clone_size: NA; d_call: NA; j_call: TRBJ2-1; cdr3_nt: TGTGCCAGCAGCTTAGACCTAACAGGGTTCAACAATGAGCAGTTCTTC; cdr3_aa: CASSLDLTGFNNEQFF
v_call: TRBV29-1; clone_size: few; d_call: NA; j_call: TRBJ2-3; cdr3_nt: TGCAGCGTTCGGTCCCAGTGGGGCCCAGATACGCAGTATTTT; cdr3_aa: CSVRSQWGPDTQYF
v_call: TRBV7-2; clone_size: NA; d_call: TRBD1; j_call: TRBJ1-2; cdr3_nt: TGTGCCAGCAGCCCAGACAGGGGTGGCTATGGCTACACCTTC; cdr3_aa: CASSPDRGGYGYTF
v_call: TRBV27; clone_size: NA; d_call: TRBD2; j_call: TRBJ2-7; cdr3_nt: TGTGCCAGCAGTTTCCGGGGACTAGCGAACGAGCAGTACTTC; cdr3_aa: CASSFRGLANEQYF
v_call: TRBV12-3/TRBV12-4; clone_size: NA; d_call: NA; j_call: TRBJ1-1; cdr3_nt: TGTGCCAGCAGTTTTGGCAGACAACAATCGGCTTTCTTT; cdr3_aa: CASSFGRQQSAFF
v_call: TRBV4-3; clone_size: NA; d_call: NA; j_call: TRBJ2-1; cdr3_nt: TGCGCCAGCAGCCGATCCAGAACCTCCTACAATGAGCAGTTCTTC; cdr3_aa: CASSRSRTSYNEQFF
v_call: TRBV7-9; clone_size: once; d_call: TRBD1; j_call: TRBJ2-3; cdr3_nt: TGTGCCGACGCCGGGACAGTGTCCACAGATACGCAGTATTTT; cdr3_aa: CADAGTVSTDTQYF
v_call: TRBV9; clone_size: NA; d_call: TRBD2; j_call: TRBJ2-5; cdr3_nt: TGTGCCAGCAGCGTAGATGGGGGGGGTACGCAAGAGACCCAGTACTTC; cdr3_aa: CASSVDGGGTQETQYF
v_call: TRBV28; clone_size: NA; d_call: NA; j_call: TRBJ2-3; cdr3_nt: TGTGCCAGCAGCCCTTCCGGACAGTTCACAGATACGCAGTATTTT; cdr3_aa: CASSPSGQFTDTQYF
v_call: TRBV2; clone_size: NA; d_call: NA; j_call: TRBJ2-7; cdr3_nt: TGTGCCAGCAGTGGAGGACATCCACAAACCTACGAGCAGTACTTC; cdr3_aa: CASSGGHPQTYEQYF
v_call: TRBV25-1; clone_size: NA; d_call: NA; j_call: TRBJ1-2; cdr3_nt: TGTGCCAGCAGTGAATGGACCGTAGATGGCTACACCTTC; cdr3_aa: CASSEWTVDGYTF
v_call: TRBV6-5; clone_size: NA; d_call: NA; j_call: TRBJ2-3; cdr3_nt: TGTGCCAGCAGTAGGGATGACACAGATACGCAGTATTTT; cdr3_aa: CASSRDDTDTQYF
v_call: TRBV19; clone_size: NA; d_call: TRBD1; j_call: TRBJ2-1; cdr3_nt: TGTGCCAGTAGTGCAGCCGGGACAGGTTACAATGAGCAGTTCTTC; cdr3_aa: CASSAAGTGYNEQFF
v_call: TRBV2; clone_size: NA; d_call: NA; j_call: TRBJ1-5; cdr3_nt: TGTGCCAGCAGTCTCACAAACACTCAGCCCCAGCATTTT; cdr3_aa: CASSLTNTQPQHF
v_call: TRBV19; clone_size: NA; d_call: NA; j_call: TRBJ1-6; cdr3_nt: TGTGCCAGCAATCGCGCAGGGGACATCCCAAGCTCCTATAATTCACCCCTCCACTTT; cdr3_aa: CASNRAGDIPSSYNSPLHF
v_call: TRBV11-2; clone_size: NA; d_call: NA; j_call: TRBJ2-5; cdr3_nt: TGTGCCAGCAGCTCCCTGTGGCGGGGGCCCCAAGAGACCCAGTACTTC; cdr3_aa: CASSSLWRGPQETQYF
v_call: TRBV5-4; clone_size: once; d_call: TRBD1; j_call: TRBJ1-6; cdr3_nt: TGTGCCAGCAGCCAGACCGGGACAGGGGTCTCACCCCTCCACTTT; cdr3_aa: CASSQTGTGVSPLHF
v_call: TRBV27; clone_size: NA; d_call: NA; j_call: TRBJ1-2; cdr3_nt: TGTGCCAGCACCCAAACCGGCGCGGGCTATGGCTACACCTTC; cdr3_aa: CASTQTGAGYGYTF
v_call: TRBV18; clone_size: NA; d_call: TRBD2; j_call: TRBJ2-5; cdr3_nt: TGTGCCAGCTCACCACCGGTAGCGGGGGGGCCGAGGGAGACCCAGTACTTC; cdr3_aa: CASSPPVAGGPRETQYF
v_call: TRBV28; clone_size: NA; d_call: TRBD2; j_call: TRBJ2-3; cdr3_nt: TGTGCCAGCAGTTTAGGTGGGGGGGGCACAGATACGCAGTATTTT; cdr3_aa: CASSLGGGGTDTQYF